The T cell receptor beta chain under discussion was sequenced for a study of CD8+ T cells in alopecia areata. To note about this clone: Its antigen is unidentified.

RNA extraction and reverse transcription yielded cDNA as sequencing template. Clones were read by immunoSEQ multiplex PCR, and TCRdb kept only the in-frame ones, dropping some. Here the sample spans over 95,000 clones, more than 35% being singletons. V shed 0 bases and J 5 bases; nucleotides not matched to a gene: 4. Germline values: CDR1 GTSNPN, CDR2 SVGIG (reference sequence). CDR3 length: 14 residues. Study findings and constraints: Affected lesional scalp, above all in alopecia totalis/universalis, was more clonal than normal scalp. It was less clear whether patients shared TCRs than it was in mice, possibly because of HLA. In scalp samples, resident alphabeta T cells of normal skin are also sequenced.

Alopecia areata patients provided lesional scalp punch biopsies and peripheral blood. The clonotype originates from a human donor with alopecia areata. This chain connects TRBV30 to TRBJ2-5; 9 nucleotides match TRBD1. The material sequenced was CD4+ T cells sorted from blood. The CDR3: CAWSVTGGWETQYF. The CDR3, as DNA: TGTGCCTGGAGTGTAACAGGGGGCTGGGAGACCCAGTACTTC.